This T cell receptor beta chain originates from a study of blood T cell repertoires in COVID-19. Background on the study: COVID-19 samples collected from the United States, Italy and Spain covered acute and convalescent phases. From T cells, B-cell-depleted T cells, or PBMCs came the material, which was cDNA or gDNA.

J was trimmed by 5 bases and V by 10 bases; bases with no gene match: 14. The CDR3 covers 15 residues. Germline V gene lookup returns CDR1 MNHEY and CDR2 SVGAGI. As originally analysed: How many nucleated cells were present was estimated from reference gene primer amplification. Measured with immunoSEQ multiplex PCR; TCRdb has only the in-frame clones, and not every one. V and J calls plus clone size are reproduced from that table; the DNA served to infer D and trimming. Of roughly 220,000 clones in the sample, roughly 84% were seen once. J is TRBJ2-5 and V is TRBV6-5, with TRBD1 identical over 9 bases. Sequencing was carried out using peripheral blood. The sequence came from a middle-aged woman who had recovered from COVID-19. CDR3 DNA: TGTGCCACCTCCTTCACAGGGGGCCTCAGGGAGACCCAGTACTTC. Residues: CATSFTGGLRETQYF.